This T cell receptor (beta chain) was found in a study of blood T cell repertoires in COVID-19. Only in-frame clones appear in the TCRdb table, and some are missing; sequencing was by immunoSEQ multiplex PCR. The sample shows some 140,000 clones, about four fifths of them seen only once. The ends were cut back, 8 bases at V and 5 bases at J, with 19 bases in the middle. CDR3 size: 16 residues. CDR1 MDHEN and CDR2 SYDVKM come from the germline V gene. The chain carries TRBV28 and TRBJ1-6; tentatively, D is TRBD1 (6 bases). Material for sequencing was PBMCs or T cells enriched from blood (not recorded which). This sequence originates from a middle-aged man who had recovered from COVID-19. CDR3 amino acids: CASDPRGKGDNSPLHF. The CDR3 nucleotides are TGTGCCAGCGACCCCCGGGGAAAGGGGGATAATTCACCCCTCCACTTT.